This TCR beta chain emerged from a study of T cells after yellow fever vaccination. Background on the study: Sorting on CD3, CD45RA, CCR7 and CD95 yielded EM, EMRA, CM and Tscm memory subsets. In the case of low-cell-number fractions, SMART-Seq v4 Ultra Low Input was used for preparation.

This clonotype is medium-sized within its sample. CDR1 is SGHAT and CDR2 is FQNNGV in the germline V gene. Trimming removed 5 bases from V and 3 bases from J, with 14 bases in between. The CDR3 consists of 14 residues. TCRdb re-derived calls from the 5' RACE reads in MiXCR, one entry per CDR3 protein. The table shows 14,000 or so distinct CDR3 sequences, with about 7.1% occurring only once. General observations from the study: Booster samples showed a return of most primary-vaccination clones (approximately 95% CD4, approximately 90% CD8). A small proportion of clonotypes was detected in both the CD4 and CD8 compartments.

The receptor comes from a man in his late teens or twenties who received the YFV17D yellow fever vaccine. This sample comprised PBMCs, either bulk or a sorted T-cell subset (CD4+, CD8+, memory, or dextramer-sorted; not recorded which), obtained on the day of the yellow fever booster vaccination. The gene calls are TRBV11-2 and TRBJ2-7; TRBD1 might be the D (6 bases). The CDR3 reads CASSHSTGDYEQYF. CDR3 DNA sequence: TGTGCCAGCAGCCATTCGACAGGCGACTACGAGCAGTACTTC.